This TCR beta chain was recorded in a study of blood T cells in healthy people across ages. Study-level results: Leaving the PBMCs unsorted stopped any conclusive comparison of naive versus antigen-experienced cells.

The CDR3 runs to 15 residues. The germline V and J ends were trimmed by 0 bases and 0 bases, with 6 bases remaining between them. A word on this clonotype: Its matching antigen is unknown.

It was with a sample-barcoded 5' primer and a J-beta primer mix that a second PCR of roughly 6 to 12 cycles was run. TCRdb re-derived calls from the 5' RACE reads in MiXCR, one entry per CDR3 protein. Among 750,000 to 850,000 distinct CDR3 sequences, roughly 25% were seen once, and the ten largest hold more than 3%. The same sample was also used in a study of T cells of mothers and their children.

The chain recombines TRBV12-3 or TRBV12-4 with TRBJ1-5, with a possible D match to TRBD1 (5 bases). Input material: blood. The receptor was isolated from a boy aged 5 to 17 in good health. The CDR3 sequence is CASSLAQASNQPQHF. DNA for the CDR3: TGTGCCAGCAGTTTAGCACAGGCTAGCAATCAGCCCCAGCATTTT.